Listed below are T cell receptor beta chains from one sample, sequenced in a study of T cells in Graves' hyperthyroidism and ophthalmopathy. One entry per CDR3 protein results from TCRdb running MiXCR on the multiplex PCR reads. Of over 500,000 distinct CDR3 sequences in the sample, 16% were seen once. Sequenced material: blood. Every receptor here comes from a young woman with Graves' ophthalmopathy. The CDR3 runs from the conserved cysteine through the conserved F or W. D genes are given only for firm matches. A row's size may be missing; if present it is once, few, many or a size class.

clone size | J gene | D gene | V gene | CDR3 DNA | CDR3 protein
many | TRBJ2-7 | TRBD1 | TRBV7-2 | TGTGCCAGCAACCCGGCGGGGACAGGGGTTGCCGAGCAGTACTTC | CASNPAGTGVAEQYF
many | TRBJ2-4 | - | TRBV30 | TGTGCCTGGAGTGCAGCCACGAACATTCAGTACTTC | CAWSAATNIQYF
few | TRBJ2-3 | - | TRBV30 | TGTGCCTGGAGCGAAAAACGATTTACAGATACGCAGTATTTT | CAWSEKRFTDTQYF
few | TRBJ2-7 | TRBD2 | TRBV6-9 | TGTGCCAGCAGTTACGATAGCGGGGTGTACGAGCAGTACTTC | CASSYDSGVYEQYF
many | TRBJ2-1 | - | TRBV6-2/TRBV6-3 | TGTGCCAGCAGTTCGGACGGGAGCTCCTACAATGAGCAGTTCTTC | CASSSDGSSYNEQFF
many | TRBJ2-7 | TRBD2 | TRBV20-1 | TGCAGTGTTCTACTTACTAGCGGAGCTTACGAGCAGTACTTC | CSVLLTSGAYEQYF
- | TRBJ2-3 | - | TRBV10-3 | TGTGCCATCAGTGATTGGACAGCTAGCACAGATACGCAGTATTTT | CAISDWTASTDTQYF
few | TRBJ2-3 | - | TRBV7-2 | TGTGCCAGCAGCTCGCAGGGAGATACGCAGTATTTT | CASSSQGDTQYF
many | TRBJ1-2 | - | TRBV2 | TGTGCCAGCAGTGAGACTAGCAGGGTCTATGGCTACACCTTC | CASSETSRVYGYTF
many | TRBJ1-5 | - | TRBV6-2/TRBV6-3 | TGTGCCAGCAGTCGTAGCAATCAGCCCCAGCATTTT | CASSRSNQPQHF
many | TRBJ2-7 | - | TRBV5-1 | TGCGCCAGCAGCTTGCCGGGACACTCCTACGAGCAGTACTTC | CASSLPGHSYEQYF
- | TRBJ2-7 | TRBD1 | TRBV6-4 | TGTGCCAGCAAGCAAGGGACAGGGACGAACGAGCAGTACTTC | CASKQGTGTNEQYF
many | TRBJ2-1 | TRBD1 | TRBV18 | TGTGCCAGCTCACCACAAGGGACAGGGTCCAATGAGCAGTTCTTC | CASSPQGTGSNEQFF
few | TRBJ2-7 | TRBD1 | TRBV11-2 | TGTGCCAGCAGCCGGGACAGGGTCTCCTACGAGCAGTACTTC | CASSRDRVSYEQYF
once | TRBJ2-7 | TRBD2 | TRBV28 | TGTGCCAGCAGGATTAGCGGGGGAACCTACGAGCAGTACTTC | CASRISGGTYEQYF
few | TRBJ2-4 | - | TRBV29-1 | TGCAGCGCAGCCACGGGACAAAAAAACATTCAGTACTTC | CSAATGQKNIQYF